This record concerns one TCR beta chain sequence. V was clipped by 6 bases and J by 2 bases; unmatched bases: 5. The CDR3 contains 14 residues. The data derive from a study of patients and donors after allogeneic stem cell transplantation. TCRdb recomputed calls from the RT-PCR reads with MiXCR, one row per CDR3 protein. Of 200,000 to 250,000 distinct CDR3 sequences in the sample, around two fifths are singletons; the top ten hold approximately 10%. Sequencing used blood, either unsorted or a sorted T cell fraction (not recorded which). The V and J genes are TRBV12-3 or TRBV12-4 and TRBJ2-7; 9 nucleotides agree with TRBD1. The sequence was collected from a human donor who was either an allogeneic HSCT recipient or a stem cell or donor lymphocyte infusion donor (not recorded which). It is not recorded whose cells these are; they may come from a transplant donor. This CDR3 is CASRSGTGPYEQYF. The CDR3 coding sequence is TGTGCCAGCAGATCCGGGACAGGGCCCTACGAGCAGTACTTC.